A selection of T cell receptor beta chains follows, all from one sample in a study of T cells in Graves' hyperthyroidism and ophthalmopathy. TCRdb passed the multiplex PCR reads through MiXCR, listing each CDR3 protein once. Among over 700,000 distinct CDR3 sequences listed, 38% were seen once. Sequencing was done on a sample of blood. These receptors were taken from a man aged 18 to 35 with Graves' hyperthyroidism. Both conserved end residues are part of each CDR3. The order of the fields is D gene, V gene, J gene, clone size, CDR3 protein, CDR3 DNA. The D gene is left open where the match is weak. Rows may omit the clone size; those that give it use once, few, many or a size class.

>NA|TRBV9|TRBJ2-2|NA
CASSGNPNTGELFF
TGTGCCAGCAGCGGCAACCCGAACACCGGGGAGCTGTTTTTT
>NA|TRBV9|TRBJ1-3|few
CASSPTPGYGNTIYF
TGTGCCAGCAGCCCTACCCCAGGGTATGGAAACACCATATATTTT
>NA|TRBV10-3|TRBJ1-5|NA
CAISEGGTGEPQHF
TGTGCCATCAGTGAGGGAGGGACCGGGGAGCCCCAGCATTTT
>NA|TRBV15|TRBJ1-1|NA
CATSRDRAEGRDTEAFF
TGTGCCACCAGCAGAGATCGGGCGGAGGGGAGGGACACTGAAGCTTTCTTT
>NA|TRBV19|TRBJ1-1|many
CASTAPGVRLAFF
TGTGCCAGTACCGCCCCCGGAGTGAGATTAGCTTTCTTT
>TRBD1|TRBV29-1|TRBJ1-4|NA
CSVLPGQGNEKLFF
TGCAGCGTTCTCCCGGGACAGGGTAACGAAAAACTGTTTTTT
>NA|TRBV13|TRBJ2-5|NA
CASSHVGLQEAQYF
TGTGCCAGCAGCCACGTGGGACTTCAAGAGGCCCAGTACTTC
>NA|TRBV20-1|TRBJ2-7|many
CSARDFRGYEQYF
TGCAGTGCTAGAGATTTTCGGGGCTACGAGCAGTACTTC
>TRBD2|TRBV2|TRBJ2-2|many
CASTGTSGREDGELFF
TGTGCCAGCACCGGGACTAGCGGGAGGGAGGACGGGGAGCTGTTTTTT
>TRBD1|TRBV15|TRBJ2-6|many
CATSRGGTGFSGANVLTF
TGTGCCACCAGCAGAGGAGGGACAGGTTTCTCTGGGGCCAACGTCCTGACTTTC
>NA|TRBV15|TRBJ1-1|NA
CATSVEGRDVSEAFF
TGTGCCACCAGCGTTGAGGGGCGGGACGTCTCTGAAGCTTTCTTT
>NA|TRBV2|TRBJ1-2|many
CASHRVGYGYTF
TGTGCCAGCCACAGGGTCGGCTATGGCTACACCTTC
>NA|TRBV7-9|TRBJ2-7|NA
CASSLNPAHEQYF
TGTGCCAGCAGCTTAAACCCAGCCCACGAGCAGTACTTC
>TRBD2|TRBV10-3|TRBJ2-2|NA
CAIRGGGNTGELFF
TGTGCCATCAGGGGGGGGGGGAACACCGGGGAGCTGTTTTTT
>TRBD1|TRBV7-6|TRBJ2-2|many
CASSPGTGYGRELFF
TGTGCCAGCAGCCCCGGGACAGGGTACGGGAGGGAGCTGTTTTTT
>NA|TRBV7-2|TRBJ2-7|few
CASSPPAGHLSYEQYF
TGTGCCAGCAGCCCACCCGCGGGACACCTCTCCTACGAGCAGTACTTC
>NA|TRBV20-1|TRBJ2-5|few
CSARDPDGLETQYF
TGCAGTGCTAGAGATCCAGACGGGCTGGAGACCCAGTACTTC
>NA|TRBV6-1|TRBJ2-2|few
CASSVGRTGELFF
TGTGCCAGCTCCGTAGGGCGAACCGGGGAGCTGTTTTTT
>NA|TRBV19|TRBJ1-4|many
CASSTELPDEKLFF
TGTGCCAGTAGTACTGAGCTACCGGATGAAAAACTGTTTTTT
>NA|TRBV29-1|TRBJ1-1|many
CSVDAGLNTEAFF
TGCAGCGTTGATGCTGGCTTGAACACTGAAGCTTTCTTT
>TRBD2|TRBV5-4|TRBJ2-2|NA
CASSFSGSTGGELFF
TGTGCCAGCAGCTTTAGCGGGAGTACCGGCGGGGAGCTGTTTTTT
>TRBD1|TRBV7-9|TRBJ1-1|many
CASSPRDSEAFF
TGTGCCAGCAGCCCACGGGACAGCGAAGCTTTCTTT
>TRBD2|TRBV2|TRBJ2-5|many
CASRYGTSGQETQYF
TGTGCCAGCAGGTACGGGACTAGCGGCCAAGAGACCCAGTACTTC
>NA|TRBV24-1|TRBJ2-2|many
CATSDRVPANTGELFF
TGTGCCACCAGTGATCGAGTCCCCGCGAACACCGGGGAGCTGTTTTTT
>TRBD1|TRBV5-6|TRBJ2-6|many
CASSLFQGASGANVLTF
TGTGCCAGCAGCTTGTTCCAGGGGGCATCTGGGGCCAACGTCCTGACTTTC
>TRBD1|TRBV25-1|TRBJ1-4|NA
CASRQTGVAVNEKLFF
TGTGCCAGCCGCCAAACAGGGGTAGCAGTTAATGAAAAACTGTTTTTT
>NA|TRBV7-2|TRBJ1-5|many
CASSLAGDNQPQHF
TGTGCCAGCAGCTTAGCAGGGGACAATCAGCCCCAGCATTTT
>TRBD1|TRBV24-1|TRBJ2-7|many
CATSDSKDRDDEQYF
TGTGCCACCAGTGATTCCAAGGACAGGGACGACGAGCAGTACTTC
>NA|TRBV29-1|TRBJ1-2|many
CSVVWRSYGYTF
TGCAGCGTTGTGTGGAGAAGCTATGGCTACACCTTC
>NA|TRBV29-1|TRBJ2-7|NA
CSVRLGQGQRYEQYF
TGCAGCGTTCGTCTTGGCCAGGGACAACGCTACGAGCAGTACTTC
>TRBD1|TRBV5-6|TRBJ1-1|NA
CASSEAQGARTEAFF
TGTGCCAGCAGCGAGGCACAGGGGGCGCGAACTGAAGCTTTCTTT
>TRBD2|TRBV10-3|TRBJ2-7|many
CATQTSGSYEQYF
TGTGCCACCCAGACTAGCGGATCCTACGAGCAGTACTTC
>TRBD1|TRBV5-6|TRBJ1-1|few
CASSASDRRNTEAFF
TGTGCCAGCAGCGCCTCGGACAGGAGGAACACTGAAGCTTTCTTT
>NA|TRBV12-3/TRBV12-4|TRBJ1-5|NA
CASSPGRNNQPQHF
TGTGCCAGCAGCCCGGGACGGAATAATCAGCCCCAGCATTTT
>TRBD1|TRBV6-5|TRBJ2-7|NA
CASRYSGTGSYEQYF
TGTGCCAGCAGATACTCCGGGACAGGGTCCTACGAGCAGTACTTC
>NA|TRBV12-3/TRBV12-4|TRBJ2-7|NA
CASSFDRRTGEQYF
TGTGCCAGCAGTTTTGACAGGCGGACGGGCGAGCAGTACTTC
>TRBD2|TRBV20-1|TRBJ2-5|once
CSARDSSGSPKETQYF
TGCAGTGCTAGAGATAGTAGCGGGAGCCCCAAAGAGACCCAGTACTTC
>NA|TRBV7-9|TRBJ1-5|NA
CASSPSQDRLFEPQHF
TGTGCCAGCAGCCCGAGCCAGGACAGACTATTCGAGCCCCAGCATTTT
>TRBD1|TRBV6-9|TRBJ1-1|NA
CASSYFGTELNTEAFF
TGTGCCAGCAGTTATTTCGGGACAGAATTGAACACTGAAGCTTTCTTT
>NA|TRBV19|TRBJ1-5|many
CASKVGRNSNQPQHF
TGTGCCAGTAAAGTAGGACGGAATAGCAATCAGCCCCAGCATTTT
>NA|TRBV11-2|TRBJ1-2|few
CASSSTPLYGYTF
TGTGCCAGCAGCTCTACGCCCCTCTATGGCTACACCTTC
>TRBD2|TRBV7-9|TRBJ2-5|few
CASSTGLSDLQETQYF
TGTGCCAGCAGCACGGGACTATCTGACCTTCAAGAGACCCAGTACTTC
>TRBD1|TRBV6-5|TRBJ1-2|NA
CASTKGDREYYGYTF
TGTGCCAGCACCAAGGGGGACAGGGAGTACTATGGCTACACCTTC
>NA|TRBV10-3|TRBJ2-7|NA
CAVCERDTISYEQYF
TGTGCCGTGTGTGAGCGGGACACCATCTCCTACGAGCAGTACTTC
>TRBD1|TRBV15|TRBJ1-2|NA
CATAGTGGVLSYGYTF
TGTGCCACCGCCGGGACAGGGGGCGTTTTGAGCTATGGCTACACCTTC
>TRBD1|TRBV19|TRBJ1-6|many
CASSTNRDRNSPLHF
TGTGCCAGTAGTACCAACCGGGACAGAAATTCACCCCTCCACTTT
>TRBD1|TRBV5-1|TRBJ1-1|NA
CASVLGGASTEAFF
TGCGCCAGTGTCTTAGGGGGCGCGAGCACTGAAGCTTTCTTT
>NA|TRBV20-1|TRBJ2-2|NA
CSATSVRTGELFF
TGCAGTGCTACATCCGTTAGGACCGGGGAGCTGTTTTTT
>TRBD1|TRBV15|TRBJ1-2|NA
CATSSLGQGGYGYTF
TGTGCCACCAGCAGCCTCGGACAGGGGGGCTATGGCTACACCTTC
>NA|TRBV10-3|TRBJ1-1|NA
CASISHSGTSNTEAFF
TGTGCCAGCATTAGTCATTCCGGGACATCGAACACTGAAGCTTTCTTT
>NA|TRBV20-1|TRBJ2-7|NA
CSARKSGIYEQYF
TGCAGTGCGCGAAAGTCAGGAATCTACGAGCAGTACTTC
>TRBD1|TRBV7-2|TRBJ1-1|NA
CASSLGPGQGLSEAFF
TGTGCCAGCAGCTTAGGACCGGGACAGGGGCTTTCGGAAGCTTTCTTT
>TRBD2|TRBV29-1|TRBJ2-6|NA
CSVETSGRAGANVLTF
TGCAGCGTTGAGACTAGCGGGAGGGCCGGGGCCAACGTCCTGACTTTC
>TRBD1|TRBV2|TRBJ2-2|NA
CAIVTGGLTGELFF
TGTGCCATAGTAACAGGGGGGCTCACCGGGGAGCTGTTTTTT
>NA|TRBV29-1|TRBJ1-2|NA
CSVVGGARDLYGHTF
TGCAGCGTTGTAGGGGGGGCTAGAGACCTGTATGGCCACACCTTC
>NA|TRBV20-1|TRBJ1-5|NA
CSASGGSNQPQHF
TGCAGTGCTAGCGGGGGAAGCAATCAGCCCCAGCATTTT
>NA|TRBV12-3/TRBV12-4|TRBJ2-2|NA
CASTYPSSRGELFF
TGTGCCAGCACCTACCCGTCGAGTCGCGGGGAGCTGTTTTTT